The 24 T cell receptor beta chains listed next were all sequenced from one sample in a study of blood T cell repertoires in COVID-19. Sequencing used immunoSEQ multiplex PCR; TCRdb keeps in-frame clones, though not all of them. The sample contains roughly 250,000 clones, around 83% of which appear only once. Input material: peripheral blood. The receptors originated from a woman aged 45-65 years with acute or convalescent COVID-19.

CDR3 amino acids: CASSLGGPQETQYF. The CDR3 DNA is TGTGCCAGCAGTCTCGGAGGGCCCCAAGAGACCCAGTACTTC. The genes are TRBV6-2 or TRBV6-3 and TRBJ2-5, with D possibly matching TRBD2 (6 bases). There are 14 residues in the CDR3. In germline, CDR1 is MNHEY, CDR2 SVGEGT. Trimming shortened V by 5 bases and J by 1 base, and 11 bases separated the two germline ends.

The rearrangement links TRBV6-5 to TRBJ1-2; 9 nucleotides line up with TRBD1. Trimming cost V 7 bases and J 7 bases; bases outside gene matches: 10. The CDR3 sequence is 14 residues long. Germline assignment: CDR1 MNHEY and CDR2 SVGAGI. CDR3 in DNA: TGTGCCAGCACCGTCAGGCAGGACAGGGGTGGCTACACCTTC. Protein sequence: CASTVRQDRGGYTF.

This sequence joins TRBV5-4 and TRBJ2-5, with D perhaps TRBD1 (6 bases). V lost 3 bases to trimming and J lost 2 bases, with 14 bases between them. This CDR3 spans 15 amino acids. The germline V gene encodes CDR1 SGHNT and CDR2 YYREEE (reference sequence). The CDR3 DNA reads TGTGCCAGCAGCTCGGTCGGACAGCTTCAAGAGACCCAGTACTTC. It yields the protein CASSSVGQLQETQYF.

The chain carries TRBV4-2 and TRBJ2-1; TRBD1 matches at 7 bases. The CDR3 extends over 16 amino acids. Losses at the gene ends were 1 base for V and 0 bases for J; bases not matched to a gene: 3. The germline V gene has CDR1 LGHNA and CDR2 YNFKEQ. The CDR3 loop is CASSQAGTVSYNEQFF. The CDR3, as DNA: TGTGCCAGCAGCCAAGCCGGGACAGTCTCCTACAATGAGCAGTTCTTC.

The V call is TRBV5-4, the J call TRBJ2-3, with 8 bases lining up with TRBD2. The germline CDR1 and CDR2 sequences are SGHNT and YYREEE (reference sequence). The CDR3 is 18 amino acids. V was clipped by 4 bases and J by 0 bases; unmatched bases: 13. CDR3 sequence (DNA): TGTGCCAGCAGCCCTGAAAGCGGGGGTCTCTCTAGCACAGATACGCAGTATTTT. Translated, it gives CASSPESGGLSSTDTQYF.

V and J are TRBV7-2 and TRBJ1-1; D may be TRBD1 (5 bases). Between the trimmed V and J ends, which lost 11 bases and 0 bases, there was a span of 13 bases. The CDR3 length is 13 residues. The germline V gene has CDR1 SGHTA and CDR2 FQGNSA. The CDR3 spells CAVRQSLNTEAFF. CDR3 coding DNA: TGTGCCGTAAGACAGAGCTTGAACACTGAAGCTTTCTTT.

The chain combines TRBV4-1 with TRBJ1-2, with D perhaps TRBD1 (5 bases). The CDR3 loop spans 17 amino acids. Between the trimmed V and J ends, which lost 0 bases and 0 bases, there was a span of 14 bases. In germline, CDR1 is MGHRA, CDR2 YSYEKL. CDR3 in amino acids: CASSQDRDRTSNYGYTF. CDR3 bases: TGCGCCAGCAGCCAAGATCGTGACAGAACCTCTAACTATGGCTACACCTTC.

The chain uses TRBV5-1 and TRBJ1-4; perhaps TRBD1 as D (6 bases). The CDR3 covers 14 residues. V lost 6 bases to trimming and J lost 7 bases, with 16 bases between them. Per germline, CDR1 SGHRS and CDR2 YFSETQ. CDR3 amino acids: CASTQQGNSEKLFF. Here the CDR3 DNA reads TGCGCCAGCACCCAACAGGGAAATTCTGAAAAACTGTTTTTT.

The chain is built from TRBV14 and TRBJ2-1; weak D call: TRBD2 (6 bases). CDR1 and CDR2 from the germline V gene are SGHDN and FVKESK. The CDR3 spans 11 residues. V was clipped by 5 bases and J by 16 bases, with 15 bases between them. CDR3 nucleotide sequence: TGTGCCAGCAGCAGGGACTCTCACCGATTCTTC. Translation gives CASSRDSHRFF.

The chain has TRBV3-1 (or the pseudogene TRBV3-2) and TRBJ1-2; D is undetermined. The germline CDR1 and CDR2 sequences are LGHDT and YNNKEL (reference sequence). V was pared by 3 bases and J by 0 bases, with 5 bases between. This CDR3 is built from 13 residues. Here the CDR3 DNA reads TGTGCCAGCAGCCATGAGGCTAACTATGGCTACACCTTC. Protein sequence: CASSHEANYGYTF.

This rearrangement joins TRBV4-1 to TRBJ1-2; no clear D. Trimming removed 5 bases at V and 0 bases at J, with 13 bases between. CDR1 and CDR2 from the germline V gene are MGHRA and YSYEKL. The CDR3 is 15 residues long. DNA of the CDR3: TGCGCCAGCAGCAATCCAGGCAGAGCTAACTATGGCTACACCTTC. It codes for CASSNPGRANYGYTF.

V and J are TRBV25-1 and TRBJ1-5; D unclear. Germline V gene sequence: CDR1 MGHDK, CDR2 SYGVNS. The length of the CDR3 is 14 residues. Trimming removed 4 bases at V and 4 bases at J, with 11 bases between. The DNA of the CDR3 is TGTGCCAGCAGTGCTGTTGGGCAGAATCAGCCCCAGCATTTT. Amino acids: CASSAVGQNQPQHF.

This sequence joins TRBV14 and TRBJ2-2, with 9 bases aligning to TRBD2. The CDR3 is 16 residues long. Per the germline V gene, CDR1 is SGHDN and CDR2 is FVKESK. Trimming removed 4 bases from V and 1 base from J; junction bases left unmatched: 4. The CDR3 bases are TGTGCCAGCAGCCTCCTAGCGGGGATGAACACCGGGGAGCTGTTTTTT. This gives the protein CASSLLAGMNTGELFF.

This rearrangement joins TRBV15 to TRBJ2-7, with 9 bases identical to TRBD1. The ends lost 1 base at V and 3 bases at J; junction bases unmatched: 4. Germline CDR1 is LNHNV and CDR2 is YYDKDF (reference sequence). The CDR3 loop spans 15 amino acids. The CDR3 DNA reads as TGTGCCACCAGCAGAGGACCGGGACAGGGCTACGAGCAGTACTTC. Protein: CATSRGPGQGYEQYF.

The rearrangement joins TRBV5-1 to TRBJ2-3; perhaps TRBD2 as D (6 bases). Trimming pared 1 base from V and 2 bases from J, leaving 11 bases between. Germline CDR1 SGHRS, CDR2 YFSETQ. The CDR3 runs to 15 residues. CDR3 DNA: TGCGCCAGCAGCTTGACTAGCAGAGACACAGATACGCAGTATTTT. Translating it yields CASSLTSRDTDTQYF.

As concerns this clone: A read error may produce the germline difference seen at one junction end. This chain joins TRBV18 and TRBJ1-1; 7 bases map to TRBD1. This CDR3 is 15 amino acids long. Germline V CDR1 and CDR2: KGHSH, LQKENI. CDR3 in DNA: TGTGCCAGCTCACCGTCAGTACAGGGGAACGCTGAAGCTTTCTTT. Encoded protein: CASSPSVQGNAEAFF.

This clone turned up a few times. The CDR3 reads CASSPLGQGNYYGYTF. CDR3 DNA sequence: TGCGCCAGCAGCCCTCTGGGGCAGGGAAACTACTATGGCTACACCTTC. The chain has TRBV5-1 and TRBJ1-2; a weak D match, TRBD1 (5 bases). CDR3 size: 16 residues. V was pared by 4 bases and J by 3 bases, with 19 bases between. CDR1 is SGHRS, CDR2 YFSETQ, per germline.

The J gene is TRBJ2-1, the V gene TRBV15; possibly TRBD2 for D (5 bases). The ends were cut back, 4 bases at V and 8 bases at J, with 12 bases in the middle. Germline lookup yields CDR1 LNHNV and CDR2 YYDKDF (reference sequence). The CDR3 has 13 amino acids. The CDR3 here is CATSIGSRDEQFF. The CDR3 nucleotides read TGTGCCACCAGCATCGGGTCGCGGGATGAGCAGTTCTTC.

The chain recombines TRBV6-5 with TRBJ1-1, with TRBD1 as a possible D gene (6 bases). The V gene lost 6 bases and the J gene lost 5 bases, with 19 bases spanning the gap. CDR1 is MNHEY and CDR2 is SVGAGI in the germline V gene. The CDR3 is 15 residues long. CDR3 loop: CASRDLGQPETEAFF. The DNA of the CDR3 is TGTGCCAGCAGGGATCTCGGACAGCCTGAAACTGAAGCTTTCTTT.

This chain joins TRBV6-2 or TRBV6-3 and TRBJ2-3; D is possibly TRBD1 (6 bases). Trimming stripped 2 bases from V and 4 bases from J, with 16 bases between. Germline V gives CDR1 MNHEY, CDR2 SVGEGT. CDR3 size: 16 residues. CDR3 in DNA: TGTGCCAGCAGTTACGATTTTCCCAGGGGATCAGATACGCAGTATTTT. Translating gives CASSYDFPRGSDTQYF.

To note about this clone: The sample has other DNA sequences that encode this CDR3 too. The gene calls are TRBV5-1 and TRBJ2-2, with 9 nucleotides matching TRBD2. The CDR3 loop spans 16 amino acids. Germline values: CDR1 SGHRS, CDR2 YFSETQ. The J segment lost 1 base and the V segment lost 2 bases, leaving 3 bases of the junction unmatched. CDR3 amino acids: CASSFRLAENTGELFF. The CDR3 region has the DNA TGCGCCAGCAGCTTTAGACTAGCGGAGAACACCGGGGAGCTGTTTTTT.

The J gene is TRBJ1-5, the V gene TRBV7-6; no reliable D call. Trimming pared 5 bases from V and 4 bases from J, leaving 15 bases between. Germline V gene lookup returns CDR1 SGHVS and CDR2 FNYEAQ. This CDR3 region has 15 residues. The CDR3 nucleotides read TGTGCCAGCAGCGCCCTGACCGGGAGGAATCAGCCCCAGCATTTT. This sequence encodes CASSALTGRNQPQHF.

This clone was observed once. The V call is TRBV5-1, the J call TRBJ2-2; the match to TRBD2 covers 11 bases. The CDR3 is 16 residues long. The V gene's germline CDR1 is SGHRS and CDR2 YFSETQ. J gave up 4 bases and V 3 bases, and 5 bases lay outside the gene matches. The CDR3 coding sequence is TGCGCCAGCAGCTCCAGTGGACTAGCGGGCACCGGGGAGCTGTTTTTT. This codes for CASSSSGLAGTGELFF.

This clone was seen a single time. The chain combines TRBV18 with TRBJ2-7; TRBD1 might be the D (5 bases). CDR3 size: 12 residues. Germline V gene data show CDR1 as KGHSH and CDR2 as LQKENI. V was clipped by 3 bases and J by 4 bases, with 7 bases between them. CDR3 sequence reads: CASSPRQYEQYF. CDR3 sequence (DNA): TGTGCCAGCTCACCGCGACAGTACGAGCAGTACTTC. The variable domain in full, with the rest retrieved from reference TRBV18 and TRBJ2-7, is NAGVMQNPRHLVRRRGQEARLRCSPMKGHSHVYWYRQLPEEGLKFMVYLQKENIIDESGMPKERFSAEFPKEGPSILRIQQVVRGDSAAYFCASSPRQYEQYFGPGTRLTVT.